These 2 T cell receptor beta chains were all obtained from the same sample, sequenced in a study of regulatory T cells in long-lasting Graves disease (dated by TCRdb to about 2021). According to the study, the label for this sample's time point signals: persistent/refractory GD, antithyroid drugs over 5 years with positive TRAb. RNA was extracted from PBMCs in TRIzol for both TCR sequencing and RNA sequencing. Receptor amplification or capture employed multiplex PCR. The reads were generated on an Illumina HiSeq 4000. CDR3 regions were amplified by Arm-PCR with iRepertoire HTBI primers to construct TCR beta libraries. In-frame beta chains were kept once TCRdb had trimmed the public reads at Q25 with fastp and called clones with MiXCR. Records with the same CDR3 protein are collapsed into one entry carrying the most frequent genes and DNA. The sample table records roughly 400,000 distinct CDR3 sequences; about 21% of these occur just once. The biggest ten clones account for roughly an eighth of the sample.

The specimen comprised peripheral blood mononuclear cells (PBMCs), sampled when the disease was refractory, from a patient treated with antithyroid drugs. Source of these receptors: a female donor with Graves disease.

There are a few counts of this clonotype. V is TRBV19 and J is TRBJ1-5; D unclear. This CDR3 has 14 residues. CDR1 is LNHDA and CDR2 is SQIVND in the germline V gene (reference sequence). V was trimmed by 2 bases and J by 7 bases, leaving 12 bases between them. CDR3 loop: CASSIKGSGQPQHF. CDR3 sequence (DNA): TGTGCCAGTAGTATAAAAGGGAGCGGCCAGCCCCAGCATTTT.

This clonotype has a handful of counts. This sequence joins TRBV27 and TRBJ2-2, with TRBD2 matching over 9 bases. The germline V gene encodes CDR1 MNHEY and CDR2 SMNVEV (reference sequence). The CDR3 consists of 16 residues. The junction had 10 bases not matched to a gene; V was cut back by 4 bases and J by 7 bases. The CDR3 loop reads CASSWGGRAYRGELFF. CDR3 in DNA: TGTGCCAGCAGTTGGGGCGGGAGGGCCTATCGCGGGGAGCTGTTTTTT.